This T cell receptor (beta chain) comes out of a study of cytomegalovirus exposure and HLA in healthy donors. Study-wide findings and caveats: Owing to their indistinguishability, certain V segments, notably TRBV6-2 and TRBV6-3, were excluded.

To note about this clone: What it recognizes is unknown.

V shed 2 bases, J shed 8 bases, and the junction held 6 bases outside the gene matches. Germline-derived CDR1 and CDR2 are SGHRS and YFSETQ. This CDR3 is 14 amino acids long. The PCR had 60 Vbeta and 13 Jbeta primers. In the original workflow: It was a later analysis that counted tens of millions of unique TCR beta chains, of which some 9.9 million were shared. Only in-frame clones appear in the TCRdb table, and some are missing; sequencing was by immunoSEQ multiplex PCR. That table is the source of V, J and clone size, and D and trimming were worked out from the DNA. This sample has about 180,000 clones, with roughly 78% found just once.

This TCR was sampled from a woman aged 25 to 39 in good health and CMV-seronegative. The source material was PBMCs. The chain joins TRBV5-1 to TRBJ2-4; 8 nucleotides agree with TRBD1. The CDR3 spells CASSLRTGTDIQYF. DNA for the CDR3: TGCGCCAGCAGCTTACGGACAGGGACGGACATTCAGTACTTC.